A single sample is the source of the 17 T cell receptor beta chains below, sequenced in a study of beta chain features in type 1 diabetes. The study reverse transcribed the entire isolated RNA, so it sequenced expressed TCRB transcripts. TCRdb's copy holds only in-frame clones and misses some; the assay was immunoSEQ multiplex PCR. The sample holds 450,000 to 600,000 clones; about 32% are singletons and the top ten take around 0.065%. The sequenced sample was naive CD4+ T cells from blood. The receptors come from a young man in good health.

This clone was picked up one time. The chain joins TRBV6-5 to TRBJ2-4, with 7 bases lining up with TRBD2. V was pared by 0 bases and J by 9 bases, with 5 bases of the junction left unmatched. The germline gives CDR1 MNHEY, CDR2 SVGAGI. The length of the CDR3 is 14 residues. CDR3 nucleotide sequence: TGTGCCAGCAGTTACTCGACGGGAGGAAGCATTCAGTACTTC. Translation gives CASSYSTGGSIQYF.

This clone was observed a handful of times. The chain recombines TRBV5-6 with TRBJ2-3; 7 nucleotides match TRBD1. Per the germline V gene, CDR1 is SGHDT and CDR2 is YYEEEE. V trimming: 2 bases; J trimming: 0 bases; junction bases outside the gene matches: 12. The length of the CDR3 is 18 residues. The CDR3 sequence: CASSFLFPGQPSTDTQYF. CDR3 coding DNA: TGTGCCAGCAGCTTCTTATTTCCGGGACAGCCCAGCACAGATACGCAGTATTTT. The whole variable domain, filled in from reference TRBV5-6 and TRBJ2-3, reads DAGVTQSPTHLIKTRGQQVTLRCSPKSGHDTVSWYQQALGQGPQFIFQYYEEEERQRGNFPDRFSGHQFPNYSSELNVNALLLGDSALYLCASSFLFPGQPSTDTQYFGPGTRLTVL.

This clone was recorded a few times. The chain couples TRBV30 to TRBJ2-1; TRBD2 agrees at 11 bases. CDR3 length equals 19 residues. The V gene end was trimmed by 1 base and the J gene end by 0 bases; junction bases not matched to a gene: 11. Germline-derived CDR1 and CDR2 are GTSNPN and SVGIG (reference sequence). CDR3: CAWSGGRTSGSSSYNEQFF. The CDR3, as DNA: TGTGCCTGGAGTGGGGGTCGGACTAGCGGGTCCAGCTCCTACAATGAGCAGTTCTTC.

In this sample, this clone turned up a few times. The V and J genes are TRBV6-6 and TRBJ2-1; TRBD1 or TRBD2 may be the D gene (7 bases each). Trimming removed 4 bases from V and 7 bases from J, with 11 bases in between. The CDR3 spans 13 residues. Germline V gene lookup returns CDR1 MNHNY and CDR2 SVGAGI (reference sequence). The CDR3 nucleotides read TGTGCCAGCAGTTCTCAGGGGGGGAATGAGCAGTTCTTC. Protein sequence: CASSSQGGNEQFF.

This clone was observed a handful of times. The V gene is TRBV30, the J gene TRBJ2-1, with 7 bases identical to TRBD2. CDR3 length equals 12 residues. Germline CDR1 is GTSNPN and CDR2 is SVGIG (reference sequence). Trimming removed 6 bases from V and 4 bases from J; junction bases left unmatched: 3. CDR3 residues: CACKRGYNEQFF. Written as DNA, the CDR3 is TGTGCCTGCAAGCGGGGTTACAATGAGCAGTTCTTC.

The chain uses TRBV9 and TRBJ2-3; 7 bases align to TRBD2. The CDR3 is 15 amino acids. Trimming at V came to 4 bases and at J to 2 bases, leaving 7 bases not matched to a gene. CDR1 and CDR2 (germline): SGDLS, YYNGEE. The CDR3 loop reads CASSPQLANTDTQYF. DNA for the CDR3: TGTGCCAGCAGCCCCCAACTAGCGAACACAGATACGCAGTATTTT. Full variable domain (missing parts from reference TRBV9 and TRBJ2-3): DSGVTQTPKHLITATGQRVTLRCSPRSGDLSVYWYQQSLDQGLQFLIQYYNGEERAKGNILERFSAQQFPDLHSELNLSSLELGDSALYFCASSPQLANTDTQYFGPGTRLTVL.

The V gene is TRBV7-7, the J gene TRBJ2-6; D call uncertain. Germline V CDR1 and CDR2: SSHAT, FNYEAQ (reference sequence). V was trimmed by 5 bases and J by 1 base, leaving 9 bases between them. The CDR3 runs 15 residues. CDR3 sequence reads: CASSPSGSGANVLTF. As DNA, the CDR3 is TGTGCCAGCAGCCCCTCGGGTTCTGGGGCCAACGTCCTGACTTTC.

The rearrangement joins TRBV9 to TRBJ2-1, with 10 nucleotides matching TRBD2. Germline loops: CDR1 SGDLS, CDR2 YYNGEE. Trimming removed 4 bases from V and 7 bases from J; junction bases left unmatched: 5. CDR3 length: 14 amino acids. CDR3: CASSPPTSGNEQFF. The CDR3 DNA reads TGTGCCAGCAGCCCGCCGACTAGCGGGAATGAGCAGTTCTTC.

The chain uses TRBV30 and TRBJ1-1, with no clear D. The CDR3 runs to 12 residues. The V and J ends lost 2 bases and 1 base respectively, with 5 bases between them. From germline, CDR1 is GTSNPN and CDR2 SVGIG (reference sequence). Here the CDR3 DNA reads TGTGCCTGGAGTCCCAAGAACACTGAAGCTTTCTTT. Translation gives CAWSPKNTEAFF.

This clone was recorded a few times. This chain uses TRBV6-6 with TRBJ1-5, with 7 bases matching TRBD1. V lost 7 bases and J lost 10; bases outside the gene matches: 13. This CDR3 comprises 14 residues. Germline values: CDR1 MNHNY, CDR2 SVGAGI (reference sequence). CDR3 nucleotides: TGTGCCAGCACCGTGAGGGAGGGGGCGATACCCCAGCATTTT. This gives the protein CASTVREGAIPQHF.

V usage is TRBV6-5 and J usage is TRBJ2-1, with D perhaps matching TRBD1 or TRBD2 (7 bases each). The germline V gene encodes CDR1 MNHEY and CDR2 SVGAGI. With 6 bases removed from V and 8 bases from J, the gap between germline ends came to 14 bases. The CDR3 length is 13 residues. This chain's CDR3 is CASRSQGRDEQFF. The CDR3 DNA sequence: TGTGCCAGCAGATCACAGGGGAGGGATGAGCAGTTCTTC.

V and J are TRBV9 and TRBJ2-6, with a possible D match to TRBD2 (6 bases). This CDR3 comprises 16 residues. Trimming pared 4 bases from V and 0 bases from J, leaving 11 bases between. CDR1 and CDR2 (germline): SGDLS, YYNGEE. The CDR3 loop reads CASSRGASSGANVLTF. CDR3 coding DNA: TGTGCCAGCAGCCGCGGGGCGAGCTCTGGGGCCAACGTCCTGACTTTC.

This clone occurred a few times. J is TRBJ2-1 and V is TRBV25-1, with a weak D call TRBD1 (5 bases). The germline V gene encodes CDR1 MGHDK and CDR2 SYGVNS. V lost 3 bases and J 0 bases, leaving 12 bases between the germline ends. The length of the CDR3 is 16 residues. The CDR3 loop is CASSDPGASSYNEQFF. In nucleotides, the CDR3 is TGTGCCAGCAGTGACCCTGGGGCTAGCTCCTACAATGAGCAGTTCTTC.

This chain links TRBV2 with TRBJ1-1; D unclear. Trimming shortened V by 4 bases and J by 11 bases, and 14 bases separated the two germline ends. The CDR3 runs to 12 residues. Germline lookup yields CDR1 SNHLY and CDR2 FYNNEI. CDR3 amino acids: CASSGTALGAFF. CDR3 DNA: TGTGCCAGCAGTGGGACTGCCCTTGGGGCTTTCTTT.

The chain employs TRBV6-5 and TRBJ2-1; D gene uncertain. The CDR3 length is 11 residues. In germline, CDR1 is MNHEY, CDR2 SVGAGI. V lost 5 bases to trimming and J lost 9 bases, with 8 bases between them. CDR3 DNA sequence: TGTGCCAGCAGTCGCGTGGGTGAGCAGTTCTTC. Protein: CASSRVGEQFF.

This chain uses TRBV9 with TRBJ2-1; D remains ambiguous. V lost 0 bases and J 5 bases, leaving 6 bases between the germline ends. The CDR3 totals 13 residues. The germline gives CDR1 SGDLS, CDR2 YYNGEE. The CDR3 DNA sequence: TGTGCCAGCAGCGTAGCTACGCACAATGAGCAGTTCTTC. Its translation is CASSVATHNEQFF.

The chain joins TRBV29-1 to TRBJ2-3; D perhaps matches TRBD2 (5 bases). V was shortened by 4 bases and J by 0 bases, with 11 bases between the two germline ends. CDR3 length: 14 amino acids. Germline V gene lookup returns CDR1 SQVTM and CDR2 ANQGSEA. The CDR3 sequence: CSVGPRLSTDTQYF. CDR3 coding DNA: TGCAGCGTTGGGCCACGACTAAGCACAGATACGCAGTATTTT.